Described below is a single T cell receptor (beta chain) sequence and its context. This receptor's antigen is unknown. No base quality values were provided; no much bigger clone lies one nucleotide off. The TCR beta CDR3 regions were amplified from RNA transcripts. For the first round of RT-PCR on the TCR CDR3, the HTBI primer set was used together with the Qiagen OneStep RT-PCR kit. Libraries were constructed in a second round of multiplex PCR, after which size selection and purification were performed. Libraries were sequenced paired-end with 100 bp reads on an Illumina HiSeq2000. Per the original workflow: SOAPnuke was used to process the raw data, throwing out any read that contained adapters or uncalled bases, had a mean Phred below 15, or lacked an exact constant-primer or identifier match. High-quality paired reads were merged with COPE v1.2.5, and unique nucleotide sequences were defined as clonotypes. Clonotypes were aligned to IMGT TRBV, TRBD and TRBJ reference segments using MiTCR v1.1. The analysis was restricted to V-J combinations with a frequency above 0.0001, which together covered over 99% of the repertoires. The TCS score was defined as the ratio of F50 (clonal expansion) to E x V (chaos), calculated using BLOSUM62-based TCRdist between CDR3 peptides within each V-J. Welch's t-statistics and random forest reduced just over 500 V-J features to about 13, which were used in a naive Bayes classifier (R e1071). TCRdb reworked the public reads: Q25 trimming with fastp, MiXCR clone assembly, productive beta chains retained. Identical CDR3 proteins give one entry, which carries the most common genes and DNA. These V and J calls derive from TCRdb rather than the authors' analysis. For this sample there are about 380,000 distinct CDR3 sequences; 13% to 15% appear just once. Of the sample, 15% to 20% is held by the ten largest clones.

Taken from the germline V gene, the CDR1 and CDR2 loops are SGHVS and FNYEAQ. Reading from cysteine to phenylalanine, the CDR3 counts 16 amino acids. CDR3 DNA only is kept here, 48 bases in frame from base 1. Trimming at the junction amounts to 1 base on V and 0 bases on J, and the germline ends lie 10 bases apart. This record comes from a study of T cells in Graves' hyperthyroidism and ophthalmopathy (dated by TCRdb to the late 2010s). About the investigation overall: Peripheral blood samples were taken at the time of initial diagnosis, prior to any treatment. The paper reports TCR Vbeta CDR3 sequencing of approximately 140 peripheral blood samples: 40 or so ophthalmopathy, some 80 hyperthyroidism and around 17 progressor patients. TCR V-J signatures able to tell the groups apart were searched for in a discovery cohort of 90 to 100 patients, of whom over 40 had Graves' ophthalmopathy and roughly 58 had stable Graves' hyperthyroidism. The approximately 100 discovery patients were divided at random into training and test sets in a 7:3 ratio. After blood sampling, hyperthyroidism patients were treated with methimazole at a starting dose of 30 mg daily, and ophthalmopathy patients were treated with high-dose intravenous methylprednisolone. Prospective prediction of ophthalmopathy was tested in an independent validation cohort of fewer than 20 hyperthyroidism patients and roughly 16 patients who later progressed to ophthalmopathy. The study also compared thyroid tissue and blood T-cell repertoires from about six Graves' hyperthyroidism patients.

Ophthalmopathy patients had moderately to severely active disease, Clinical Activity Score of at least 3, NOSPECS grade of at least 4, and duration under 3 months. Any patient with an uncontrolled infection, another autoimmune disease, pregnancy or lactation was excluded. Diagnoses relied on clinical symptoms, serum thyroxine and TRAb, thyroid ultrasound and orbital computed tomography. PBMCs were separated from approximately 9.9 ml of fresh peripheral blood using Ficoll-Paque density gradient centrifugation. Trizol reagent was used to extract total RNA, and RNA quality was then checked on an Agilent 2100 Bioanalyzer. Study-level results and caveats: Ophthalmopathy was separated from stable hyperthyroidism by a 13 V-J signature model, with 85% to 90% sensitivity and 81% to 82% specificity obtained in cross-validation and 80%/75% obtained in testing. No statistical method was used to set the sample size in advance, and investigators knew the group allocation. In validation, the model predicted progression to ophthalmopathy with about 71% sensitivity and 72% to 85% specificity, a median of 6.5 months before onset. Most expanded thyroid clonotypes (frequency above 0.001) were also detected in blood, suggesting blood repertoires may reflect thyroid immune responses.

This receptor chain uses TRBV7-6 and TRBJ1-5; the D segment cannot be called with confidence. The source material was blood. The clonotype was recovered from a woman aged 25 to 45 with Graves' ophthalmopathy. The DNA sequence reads TGTGCCAGCAGCTTAGGTCCCGAAAATAGCAATCAGCCCCAGCATTTT. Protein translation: CASSLGPENSNQPQHF.